This TCR beta chain was documented in a study of blood T cell repertoires in COVID-19 (dated by TCRdb to the early 2020s). Turning to the overall study: Samples covering the acute and convalescent phases of COVID-19 were provided by collaborators in the United States, Italy and Spain. Subjects who had been exposed to COVID-19, were actively infected with it, or had recovered from it provided the deeply sampled blood TCRbeta repertoires that made up the dataset. A freely available public database, intended as a resource for researchers studying the immune response to SARS-CoV-2, is where the repertoires were released. The samples were drawn from the first 160 participants of the ongoing ImmuneRACE study and from 1,254 subjects provided by 6 global collaborators. Where available, HLA class I and class II types were taken from metadata supplied by the sample provider and were not determined by assay-based typing. Sample metadata almost always included a de-identified subject ID, COVID-19 status, age in years and sex. The material from the prospective study consisted of cDNA or gDNA derived from T cells, B-cell-depleted T cells, or PBMCs. Here is what the overall study found, with its caveats: How much clinical and demographic metadata was included differed by source and by participant, and the metadata was provided uncurated.

The immunoSEQ Assay, a bias-controlled multiplex PCR, was used to amplify TCRbeta CDR3 regions from genomic DNA. Per the source publication's procedure: The number of nucleated cells in each sample was estimated by amplification of reference gene primers within the assay. Sequence reads were collapsed and filtered to measure the absolute abundance of every unique TCRbeta CDR3 rearrangement. Productive Simpson clonality was computed per sample as the square root of Simpson's diversity index over productive rearrangements. This is the immuneACCESS table as TCRdb keeps it, with only in-frame sequences that have V and J called. A part of the clones is gone; compared with another copy, unresolved V genes explain less than half, and the rest is unexplained. V, J and clone size reflect that table, while D and trimming were determined from the DNA. A total of 140,000 to 150,000 clones appear in this sample, about nine tenths of them only once. The ten largest make up roughly 2.1% of the sample.

The collaborating institutions used their own protocols to collect whole blood in K2EDTA tubes. For TCRbeta analysis, collaborators shipped samples as frozen whole blood, isolated PBMCs, or DNA extracted from either of those sample types. For this clone: Its antigen specificity is not known. Nothing much larger sits one base from this clone, and base qualities are not available.

The sample taken for sequencing was peripheral blood. The TCR was taken from a human donor in a cohort sampled during active COVID-19.

Here is the DNA: TGTGCCAGCAGTGCCCCGGCGGGGAACACAGATACGCAGTATTTT. It specifies CASSAPAGNTDTQYF. The sequence links TRBV2 to TRBJ2-3; possibly the D gene is TRBD2, per 6 matching bases. The CDR3 holds 15 amino acids from the cysteine to the phenylalanine. CDR3 DNA only is kept here, 45 bases in frame from base 1. The junction carries 13 bases between V and J, which are trimmed by 4 bases and 2 bases respectively. CDR1 and CDR2 are read off the germline V gene as SNHLY and FYNNEI.